Presented here are 22 T cell receptor beta chains from one specimen sequenced in a study of blood T cell repertoires in COVID-19. Repertoires were generated with immunoSEQ multiplex PCR, while TCRdb's copy carries only in-frame clones and drops some. The repertoire holds approximately 230,000 clones, with around 88% as singletons. The sample consisted of peripheral blood. The receptors stem from an older man with acute or convalescent COVID-19.

The sample holds one count of this clone. This chain uses TRBV28 with TRBJ1-4; 11 bases are a match to TRBD1. V lost 2 bases, J lost 8 bases, and 4 bases stayed unmatched. The germline gives CDR1 MDHEN, CDR2 SYDVKM. This CDR3 region has 15 residues. CDR3 amino acids: CASSLVGTGGEKLFF. The CDR3 coding sequence is TGTGCCAGCAGTTTAGTCGGGACAGGGGGGGAAAAACTGTTTTTT.

In DNA, the CDR3 is TGTGCCAGTAGTATCCGGGTAGCGGGGCCCTACGAGCAGTACTTC. Translated, it gives CASSIRVAGPYEQYF. The chain combines TRBV19 with TRBJ2-7; 8 bases align to TRBD2. The length of the CDR3 is 15 residues. Germline loops: CDR1 LNHDA, CDR2 SQIVND (reference sequence). V lost 3 bases and J lost 2; bases outside the gene matches: 6.

The chain recombines TRBV18 with TRBJ1-2; TRBD1 might be the D (6 bases). CDR1 and CDR2 from the germline V gene are KGHSH and LQKENI. The CDR3 loop spans 15 amino acids. Trimming pared 3 bases from V and 0 bases from J, leaving 11 bases between. This CDR3 is CASSPDRLANYGYTF. In DNA form, the CDR3 reads TGTGCCAGCTCACCCGACAGGCTAGCTAACTATGGCTACACCTTC.

This chain uses TRBV19 with TRBJ2-2; the D gene is possibly TRBD2 (7 bases). Germline CDR1 is LNHDA and CDR2 is SQIVND (reference sequence). Trimming left V 4 bases short and J 5 bases short, with 17 bases between. This CDR3 contains 16 residues. Written as DNA, the CDR3 is TGTGCCAGTAGTACCAACGGGGGGCTAGCGACCGGGGAGCTGTTTTTT. It specifies CASSTNGGLATGELFF.

This chain connects TRBV20-1 to TRBJ2-7; 13 bases line up with TRBD2. This CDR3 region has 14 residues. Germline V gene sequence: CDR1 DFQATT, CDR2 SNEGSKA (reference sequence). V was pared by 5 bases and J by 6 bases, with 7 bases of the junction left unmatched. The chain's CDR3 is CSAGGTSGVGEQYF. Written as DNA, the CDR3 is TGCAGTGCTGGTGGGACTAGCGGGGTCGGCGAGCAGTACTTC.

The rearrangement uses TRBV9 and TRBJ2-2; D is unresolved. In germline, CDR1 is SGDLS, CDR2 YYNGEE. CDR3 length: 14 residues. Trimming pared 4 bases from V and 0 bases from J, leaving 7 bases between. DNA for the CDR3: TGTGCCAGCAGCCCCCGGGCGAACACCGGGGAGCTGTTTTTT. It translates to CASSPRANTGELFF.

J is TRBJ2-7 and V is TRBV24-1; D may be TRBD1 (6 bases). Germline CDR1 is KGHDR and CDR2 is SFDVKD. The CDR3 totals 13 residues. V lost 7 bases, J lost 0 bases, and 9 bases lay in between. CDR3 loop: CATSRGSSYEQYF. In nucleotides, the CDR3 is TGTGCCACCAGCAGGGGAAGCTCCTACGAGCAGTACTTC.

The rearrangement uses TRBV19 and TRBJ1-2, with 11 bases aligning to TRBD1. The CDR3 has 15 residues. The V gene end was trimmed by 3 bases and the J gene end by 3 bases; junction bases not matched to a gene: 3. Germline values: CDR1 LNHDA, CDR2 SQIVND (reference sequence). CDR3 in DNA: TGTGCCAGTAGTATTGGGACAGGGGGATACTATGGCTACACCTTC. Amino acids: CASSIGTGGYYGYTF.

The chain carries TRBV7-2 and TRBJ1-2, with 10 positions matching TRBD1. CDR3 length: 16 residues. Germline V lookup: CDR1 SGHTA, CDR2 FQGNSA. Trimming at V came to 1 base and at J to 4 bases, leaving 6 bases not matched to a gene. DNA of the CDR3: TGTGCCAGCAGCTTAGACGGACAGGGGGGACCCTATGGCTACACCTTC. It encodes CASSLDGQGGPYGYTF.

The CDR3 DNA is TGTGCCAGCAGCCAAGAAGCGTGGATCGGACAGAGAGCCACAGATACGCAGTATTTT. Translating it yields CASSQEAWIGQRATDTQYF. V usage is TRBV3-1 (or the pseudogene TRBV3-2) and J usage is TRBJ2-3; perhaps TRBD1 as D (6 bases). Trimming removed 0 bases at V and 2 bases at J, with 21 bases between. Per germline, CDR1 LGHDT and CDR2 YNNKEL (reference sequence). The CDR3 length is 19 residues.

This clone was seen only once. The chain uses TRBV19 and TRBJ2-7; D might be TRBD2 (6 bases). From germline, CDR1 is LNHDA and CDR2 SQIVND (reference sequence). V was clipped by 7 bases and J by 9 bases, with 25 bases between them. The length of the CDR3 is 15 residues. The CDR3 sequence: CASTGGGGDLRGQYF. In DNA, the CDR3 is TGTGCCAGTACCGGCGGTGGAGGGGACCTACGAGGGCAGTACTTC. Combining the CDR3 with reference TRBV19 and TRBJ2-7 gives the whole variable domain DGGITQSPKYLFRKEGQNVTLSCEQNLNHDAMYWYRQDPGQGLRLIYYSQIVNDFQKGDIAEGYSVSREKKESFPLTVTSAQKNPTAFYLCASTGGGGDLRGQYFGPGTRLTVT.

The chain is built from TRBV19 and TRBJ2-1; the D gene is possibly TRBD2 (6 bases). CDR1 and CDR2 from the germline V gene are LNHDA and SQIVND (reference sequence). The V end lost 1 base, the J end lost 4 bases, and 11 bases lay between the germline ends. The CDR3 spans 15 residues. CDR3 nucleotides: TGTGCCAGTAGTATAGGGGGGGTACCTTACAATGAGCAGTTCTTC. Its translation is CASSIGGVPYNEQFF. Looking up the rest from reference TRBV19 and TRBJ2-1 gives the full variable domain: DGGITQSPKYLFRKEGQNVTLSCEQNLNHDAMYWYRQDPGQGLRLIYYSQIVNDFQKGDIAEGYSVSREKKESFPLTVTSAQKNPTAFYLCASSIGGVPYNEQFFGPGTRLTVL.

This rearrangement joins TRBV5-6 to TRBJ2-3; TRBD2 agrees at 13 bases. The CDR3 is 17 residues long. The ends lost 4 bases at V and 2 bases at J; junction bases unmatched: 7. Germline V CDR1 and CDR2: SGHDT, YYEEEE. The CDR3: CASSLRLAGGLTDTQYF. In nucleotides, the CDR3 is TGTGCCAGCAGCCTCCGACTAGCGGGAGGACTCACAGATACGCAGTATTTT. The whole variable domain, remainder taken from reference TRBV5-6 and TRBJ2-3, is DAGVTQSPTHLIKTRGQQVTLRCSPKSGHDTVSWYQQALGQGPQFIFQYYEEEERQRGNFPDRFSGHQFPNYSSELNVNALLLGDSALYLCASSLRLAGGLTDTQYFGPGTRLTVL.

This rearrangement joins TRBV6-1 to TRBJ2-3; possibly TRBD2 for D (6 bases). CDR3 length: 15 residues. Germline CDR1 reads MNHNS; CDR2 reads SASEGT. Trimming removed 3 bases from V and 1 base from J, with 11 bases in between. CDR3 region: CASSDLASGTDTQYF. The CDR3 DNA reads as TGTGCCAGCAGTGATCTGGCTAGCGGCACAGATACGCAGTATTTT.

This chain links TRBV11-2 with TRBJ2-2; D unclear. The CDR3 spans 13 residues. Germline V CDR1 and CDR2: SGHAT, FQNNGV. V was trimmed by 5 bases and J by 7 bases, leaving 11 bases between them. This CDR3 is CASSPPPVGELFF. The DNA for the CDR3 is TGTGCCAGCAGCCCCCCCCCGGTCGGGGAGCTGTTTTTT.

This clone was detected once. The same CDR3 arises from other DNA sequences in this sample as well. The J gene is TRBJ2-7, the V gene TRBV27; D is possibly TRBD2 (6 bases). The germline V gene encodes CDR1 MNHEY and CDR2 SMNVEV (reference sequence). The CDR3 is 14 residues long. The V and J ends lost 2 bases and 3 bases respectively, with 11 bases between them. In nucleotides, the CDR3 is TGTGCCAGCAGTTTAGGGGGGACCCGCTACGAGCAGTACTTC. This sequence encodes CASSLGGTRYEQYF.

The genes are TRBV6-5 and TRBJ2-1, with 7 bases aligning to TRBD1. The CDR3 loop spans 16 amino acids. Trimming cost V 0 bases and J 2 bases; bases outside gene matches: 4. From germline, CDR1 is MNHEY and CDR2 SVGAGI. The chain's CDR3 is CASSYSNRGPYNEQFF. The CDR3 DNA follows: TGTGCCAGCAGTTACTCGAATAGGGGGCCCTACAATGAGCAGTTCTTC.

The chain combines TRBV25-1 with TRBJ2-2; perhaps TRBD1 as D (7 bases). CDR1 and CDR2 from the germline V gene are MGHDK and SYGVNS. The CDR3 consists of 16 residues. Trimming removed 4 bases from V and 6 bases from J, with 18 bases in between. In DNA, the CDR3 is TGTGCCAGCAGTGGGCTGACAGGGAGGTTTGCCGGGGAGCTGTTTTTT. Its translation is CASSGLTGRFAGELFF.

DNA for the CDR3: TGTGCCATCCCTACGAGGGTAGCTCAGCCCCAGCATTTT. Residues: CAIPTRVAQPQHF. The chain joins TRBV21-1 to TRBJ1-5. TRBV21-1 is reported as a pseudogene. The CDR3 sequence is 13 residues long.

The chain links TRBV7-9 to TRBJ2-1; a weak D match, TRBD1 (6 bases). Per the germline V gene, CDR1 is SEHNR and CDR2 is FQNEAQ (reference sequence). The CDR3 sequence is 12 residues long. The V end lost 8 bases, the J end lost 8 bases, and 13 bases lay between the germline ends. The CDR3 region is CASFKQGYEQFF. Here the CDR3 DNA reads TGTGCCAGCTTCAAGCAGGGGTATGAGCAGTTCTTC.

The chain combines TRBV4-1 with TRBJ2-5, with 10 bases fitting TRBD2. The CDR3 is made up of 19 amino acids. The germline V gene encodes CDR1 MGHRA and CDR2 YSYEKL. Unmatched junction bases numbered 11, after V lost 0 bases and J lost 1 base. The CDR3 region has the DNA TGCGCCAGCAGCCAAGATAGGTTGATAGCGGGAGGTCCCCAAGAGACCCAGTACTTC. Translated: CASSQDRLIAGGPQETQYF.

The rearrangement joins TRBV11-2 to TRBJ1-2; the D is unclear. CDR1 SGHAT and CDR2 FQNNGV come from the germline V gene. V lost 4 bases, J lost 8 bases, and 11 bases lay in between. This CDR3 comprises 12 residues. DNA for the CDR3: TGTGCCAGCAGCTCTGGTCGAGAGGGCTACACCTTC. It codes for CASSSGREGYTF.